Listed below are T cell receptor beta chains from one sample, sequenced in a study of cytomegalovirus exposure and HLA in healthy donors. The repertoire was sequenced with immunoSEQ multiplex PCR; TCRdb's copy has only in-frame clones and lacks some. The sample shows around 150,000 clones, over 70% of them seen only once. Material: PBMCs. All receptors come from a male donor in good health and CMV-seronegative. Each CDR3 is given with its conserved first and last residue. Each record gives: J gene, CDR3 length, D gene, V gene, clone size, CDR3 protein, CDR3 DNA. A D gene is named only where the DNA matches it firmly. Some rows mark clone size as missing; the rest say once, few, many or name a class of expanded clone.

J: TRBJ2-7
length: 14
D: -
V: TRBV6-5
size: -
CDR3: CASRHDSSSYEQYF
DNA: TGTGCCAGCAGACACGATTCCTCCTCCTACGAGCAGTACTTC

J: TRBJ1-2
length: 13
D: TRBD1
V: TRBV5-1
size: -
CDR3: CASSLDRGYGYTF
DNA: TGCGCCAGCAGCTTGGACAGGGGGTATGGCTACACCTTC

J: TRBJ2-5
length: 13
D: -
V: TRBV19
size: -
CDR3: CASSSQIQETQYF
DNA: TGTGCCAGTAGTTCACAGATCCAAGAGACCCAGTACTTC

J: TRBJ2-7
length: 13
D: -
V: TRBV28
size: -
CDR3: CASTKLAGDEQYF
DNA: TGTGCCAGCACTAAGCTGGCGGGCGATGAGCAGTACTTC

J: TRBJ2-5
length: 13
D: -
V: TRBV5-1
size: -
CDR3: CASSSYREEAQYF
DNA: TGCGCCAGCAGCTCATACAGGGAAGAGGCCCAGTACTTC

J: TRBJ2-3
length: 14
D: -
V: TRBV7-9
size: -
CDR3: CASSLEHPWDTQYF
DNA: TGTGCCAGCAGCTTAGAACACCCTTGGGATACGCAGTATTTT

J: TRBJ2-7
length: 14
D: -
V: TRBV2
size: -
CDR3: CASSAARSSYEQYF
DNA: TGTGCCAGCAGTGCGGCGCGGAGCTCCTACGAGCAGTACTTC

J: TRBJ1-5
length: 14
D: TRBD1
V: TRBV11-2
size: -
CDR3: CASSSTGGNQPQHF
DNA: TGTGCCAGCAGCTCTACAGGGGGGAATCAGCCCCAGCATTTT

J: TRBJ1-5
length: 15
D: -
V: TRBV7-2
size: -
CDR3: CASSLWVDTHQPQHF
DNA: TGTGCCAGCAGCTTATGGGTGGACACACATCAGCCCCAGCATTTT

J: TRBJ1-6
length: 16
D: TRBD1
V: TRBV7-9
size: -
CDR3: CSSSSRTGLDNSPLHF
DNA: TGTTCCAGCAGCTCGCGGACAGGGCTAGATAATTCACCCCTCCACTTT

J: TRBJ1-4
length: 19
D: TRBD1
V: TRBV7-9
size: -
CDR3: CASSSVLTGLGPLKEKLFF
DNA: TGTGCCAGCAGTTCAGTATTGACAGGGCTGGGACCATTGAAGGAAAAACTGTTTTTT

J: TRBJ1-1
length: 14
D: -
V: TRBV29-1
size: -
CDR3: CSASAGAPTTEAFF
DNA: TGCAGCGCCTCTGCAGGGGCCCCGACGACTGAAGCTTTCTTT

J: TRBJ2-5
length: 15
D: -
V: TRBV30
size: few
CDR3: CAWSVPFITGETQYF
DNA: TGTGCCTGGAGTGTACCTTTTATCACCGGGGAGACCCAGTACTTC

J: TRBJ2-5
length: 14
D: TRBD1
V: TRBV5-1
size: -
CDR3: CASSFRQGAGEQYF
DNA: TGCGCCAGCAGCTTCAGACAGGGGGCGGGGGAGCAGTACTTC

J: TRBJ2-7
length: 15
D: TRBD2
V: TRBV7-6
size: -
CDR3: CASSLDGRAGNEQYF
DNA: TGTGCCAGCAGCTTAGACGGGAGGGCCGGGAACGAGCAGTACTTC

J: TRBJ2-7
length: 17
D: -
V: TRBV4-1
size: -
CDR3: CASSQEGPTSLPYEQYF
DNA: TGCGCCAGCAGCCAAGAAGGGCCAACTAGCTTACCCTACGAGCAGTACTTC

J: TRBJ2-7
length: 12
D: TRBD1
V: TRBV5-6
size: -
CDR3: CASSPDRGEQYF
DNA: TGTGCCAGCAGCCCCGACAGGGGCGAGCAGTACTTC

J: TRBJ1-1
length: 13
D: -
V: TRBV5-1
size: -
CDR3: CASSLRGNTEAFF
DNA: TGCGCCAGCAGCTTGAGGGGGAACACTGAAGCTTTCTTT

J: TRBJ1-1
length: 14
D: TRBD1
V: TRBV27
size: -
CDR3: CASSYTGGTTEAFF
DNA: TGTGCCAGCTCGTACACAGGGGGCACCACTGAAGCTTTCTTT

J: TRBJ2-6
length: 14
D: -
V: TRBV18
size: -
CDR3: CASSTDSGANVLTF
DNA: TGTGCCAGCTCAACAGACTCTGGGGCCAACGTCCTGACTTTC

J: TRBJ1-1
length: 11
D: -
V: TRBV2
size: -
CDR3: CASSDSTEAFF
DNA: TGTGCCAGCAGTGACTCGACAGAGGCTTTCTTT

J: TRBJ1-1
length: 14
D: -
V: TRBV11-2
size: -
CDR3: CASSFSFAGTEAFF
DNA: TGTGCCAGCAGCTTTTCCTTCGCGGGGACTGAAGCTTTCTTT